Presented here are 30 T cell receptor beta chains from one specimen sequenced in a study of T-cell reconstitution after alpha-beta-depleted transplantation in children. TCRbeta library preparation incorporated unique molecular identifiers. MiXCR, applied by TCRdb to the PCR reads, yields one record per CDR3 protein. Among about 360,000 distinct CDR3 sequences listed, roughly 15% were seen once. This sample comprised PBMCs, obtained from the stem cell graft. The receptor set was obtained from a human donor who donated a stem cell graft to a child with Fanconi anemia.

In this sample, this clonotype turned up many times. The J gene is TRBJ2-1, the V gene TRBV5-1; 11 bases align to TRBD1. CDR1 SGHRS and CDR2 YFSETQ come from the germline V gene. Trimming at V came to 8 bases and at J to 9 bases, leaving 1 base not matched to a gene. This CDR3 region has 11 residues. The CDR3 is CASGTGGEQFF. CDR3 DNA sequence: TGCGCCAGTGGGACAGGGGGTGAGCAGTTCTTC.

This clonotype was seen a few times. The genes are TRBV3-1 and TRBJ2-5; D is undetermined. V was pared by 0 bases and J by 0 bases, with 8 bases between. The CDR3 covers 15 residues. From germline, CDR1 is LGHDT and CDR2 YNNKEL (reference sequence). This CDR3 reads CASSQETLYQETQYF. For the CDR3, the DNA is TGTGCCAGCAGCCAAGAGACATTGTACCAAGAGACCCAGTACTTC.

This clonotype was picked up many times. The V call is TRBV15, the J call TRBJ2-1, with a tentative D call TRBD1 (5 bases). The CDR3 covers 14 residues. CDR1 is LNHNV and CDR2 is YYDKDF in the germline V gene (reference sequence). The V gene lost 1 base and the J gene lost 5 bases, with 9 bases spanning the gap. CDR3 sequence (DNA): TGTGCCACCAGCAGAGTGATAGGGGACAATGAGCAGTTCTTC. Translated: CATSRVIGDNEQFF.

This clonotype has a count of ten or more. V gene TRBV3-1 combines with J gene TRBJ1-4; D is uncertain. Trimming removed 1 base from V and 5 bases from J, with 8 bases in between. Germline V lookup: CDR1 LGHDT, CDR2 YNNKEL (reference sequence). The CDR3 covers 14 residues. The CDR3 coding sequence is TGTGCCAGCAGCCAAGGGCAGATGAATGAAAAACTGTTTTTT. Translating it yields CASSQGQMNEKLFF.

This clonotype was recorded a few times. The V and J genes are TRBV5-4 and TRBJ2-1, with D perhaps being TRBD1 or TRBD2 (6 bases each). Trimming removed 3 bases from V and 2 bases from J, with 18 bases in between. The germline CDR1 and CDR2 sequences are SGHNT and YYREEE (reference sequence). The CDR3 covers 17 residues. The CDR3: CASSSGTGAIPYNEQFF. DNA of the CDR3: TGTGCCAGCAGCTCCGGAACGGGGGCCATTCCCTACAATGAGCAGTTCTTC.

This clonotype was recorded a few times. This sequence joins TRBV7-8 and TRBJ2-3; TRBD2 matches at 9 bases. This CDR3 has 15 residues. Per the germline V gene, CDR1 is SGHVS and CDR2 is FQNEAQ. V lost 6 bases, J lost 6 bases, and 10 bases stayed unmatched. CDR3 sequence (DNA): TGTGCCAGCAGTACGGGACTAGCCGGGATGGATACGCAGTATTTT. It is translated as CASSTGLAGMDTQYF.

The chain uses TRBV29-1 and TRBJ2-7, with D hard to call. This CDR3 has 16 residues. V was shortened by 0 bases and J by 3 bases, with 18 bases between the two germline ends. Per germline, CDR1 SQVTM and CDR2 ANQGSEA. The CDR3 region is CSVEDQASGEFYEQYF. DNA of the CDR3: TGCAGCGTTGAAGATCAGGCTTCAGGAGAGTTCTACGAGCAGTACTTC.

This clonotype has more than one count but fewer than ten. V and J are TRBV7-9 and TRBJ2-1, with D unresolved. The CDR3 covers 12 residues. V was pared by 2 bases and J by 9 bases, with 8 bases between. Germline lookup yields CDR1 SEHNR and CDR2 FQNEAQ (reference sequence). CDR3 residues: CASSLPKGEQFF. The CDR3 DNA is TGTGCCAGCAGCTTACCAAAGGGTGAGCAGTTCTTC.

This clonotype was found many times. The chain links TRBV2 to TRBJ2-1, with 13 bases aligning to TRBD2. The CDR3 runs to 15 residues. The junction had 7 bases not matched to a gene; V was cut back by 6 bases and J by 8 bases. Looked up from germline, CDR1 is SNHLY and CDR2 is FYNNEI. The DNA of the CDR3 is TGTGCCAGCAGAGCGACTAGCGGGGGGATCGATGAGCAGTTCTTC. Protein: CASRATSGGIDEQFF.

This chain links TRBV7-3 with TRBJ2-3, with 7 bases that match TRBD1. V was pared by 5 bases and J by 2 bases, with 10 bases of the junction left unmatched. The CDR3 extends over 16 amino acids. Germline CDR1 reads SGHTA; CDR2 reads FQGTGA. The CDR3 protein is CASSKEARGNTDTQYF. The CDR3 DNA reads TGTGCCAGCAGCAAAGAGGCCAGGGGGAACACAGATACGCAGTATTTT.

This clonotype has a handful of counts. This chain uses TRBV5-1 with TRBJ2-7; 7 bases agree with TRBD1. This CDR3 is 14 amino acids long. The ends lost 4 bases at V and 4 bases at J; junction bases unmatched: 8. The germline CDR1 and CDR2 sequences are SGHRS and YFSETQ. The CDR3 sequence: CASSLDPQGYEQYV. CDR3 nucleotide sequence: TGCGCCAGCAGCCTGGATCCACAGGGGTACGAGCAGTACGTC.

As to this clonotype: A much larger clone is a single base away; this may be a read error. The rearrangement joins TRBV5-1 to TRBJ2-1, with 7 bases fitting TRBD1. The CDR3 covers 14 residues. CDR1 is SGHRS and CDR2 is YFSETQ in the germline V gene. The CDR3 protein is CASILQGQIDEQFF. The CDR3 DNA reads TGCGCCAGCATCTTGCAGGGACAGATCGATGAGCAGTTCTTC.

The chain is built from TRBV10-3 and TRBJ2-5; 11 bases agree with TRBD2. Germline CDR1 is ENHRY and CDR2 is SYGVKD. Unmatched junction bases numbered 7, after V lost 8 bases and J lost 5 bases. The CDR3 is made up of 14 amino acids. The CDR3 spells CAISGTSGGETQYF. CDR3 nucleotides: TGTGCCATCTCCGGCACTAGCGGGGGTGAGACCCAGTACTTC.

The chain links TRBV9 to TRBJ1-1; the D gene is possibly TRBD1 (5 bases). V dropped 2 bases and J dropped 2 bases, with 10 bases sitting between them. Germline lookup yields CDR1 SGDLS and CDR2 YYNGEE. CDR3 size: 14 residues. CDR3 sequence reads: CASSVDSGNTEAFF. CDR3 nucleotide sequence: TGTGCCAGCAGCGTCGACAGCGGTAACACTGAAGCTTTCTTT. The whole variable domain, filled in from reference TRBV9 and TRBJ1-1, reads DSGVTQTPKHLITATGQRVTLRCSPRSGDLSVYWYQQSLDQGLQFLIQYYNGEERAKGNILERFSAQQFPDLHSELNLSSLELGDSALYFCASSVDSGNTEAFFGQGTRLTVV.

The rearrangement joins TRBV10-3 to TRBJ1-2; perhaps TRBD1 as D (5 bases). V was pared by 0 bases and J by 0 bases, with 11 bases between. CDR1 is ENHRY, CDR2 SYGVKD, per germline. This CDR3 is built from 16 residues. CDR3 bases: TGTGCCATCAGTGAGTCGAGTGGACACTCTAACTATGGCTACACCTTC. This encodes CAISESSGHSNYGYTF.

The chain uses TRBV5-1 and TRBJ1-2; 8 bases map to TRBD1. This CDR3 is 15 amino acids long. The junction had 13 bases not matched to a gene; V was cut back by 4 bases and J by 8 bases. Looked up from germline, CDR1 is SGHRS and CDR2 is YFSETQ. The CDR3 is CASSAGQGFNEGYTF. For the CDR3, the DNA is TGCGCCAGCAGCGCCGGACAGGGATTCAACGAGGGCTACACCTTC.

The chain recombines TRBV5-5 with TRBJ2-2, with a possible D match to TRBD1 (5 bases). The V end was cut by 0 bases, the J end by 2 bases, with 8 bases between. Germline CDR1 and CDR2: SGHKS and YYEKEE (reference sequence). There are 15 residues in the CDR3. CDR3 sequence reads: CASSLDGHNTGELFF. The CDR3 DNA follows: TGTGCCAGCAGCTTGGATGGACACAACACCGGGGAGCTGTTTTTT.

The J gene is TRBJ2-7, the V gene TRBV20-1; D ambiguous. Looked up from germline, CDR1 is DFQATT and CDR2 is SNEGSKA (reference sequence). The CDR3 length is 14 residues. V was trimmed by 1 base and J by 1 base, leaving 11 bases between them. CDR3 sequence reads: CSARGQLLSYEQYV. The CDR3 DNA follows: TGCAGTGCTAGAGGGCAGCTCCTTTCCTACGAGCAGTACGTC.

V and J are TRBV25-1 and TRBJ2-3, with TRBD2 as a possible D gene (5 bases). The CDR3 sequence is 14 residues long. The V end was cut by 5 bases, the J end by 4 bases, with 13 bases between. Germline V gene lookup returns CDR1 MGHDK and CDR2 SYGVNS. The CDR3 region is CASSPARVPDTQYF. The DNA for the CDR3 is TGTGCCAGCAGTCCGGCGAGGGTCCCAGATACGCAGTATTTT.

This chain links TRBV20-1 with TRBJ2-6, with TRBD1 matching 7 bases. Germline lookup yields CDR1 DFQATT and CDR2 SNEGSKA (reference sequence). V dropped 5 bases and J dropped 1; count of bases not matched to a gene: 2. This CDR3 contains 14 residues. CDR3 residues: CSADRVSGANVLTF. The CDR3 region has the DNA TGCAGTGCTGACAGGGTTTCTGGGGCCAACGTCCTGACTTTC.

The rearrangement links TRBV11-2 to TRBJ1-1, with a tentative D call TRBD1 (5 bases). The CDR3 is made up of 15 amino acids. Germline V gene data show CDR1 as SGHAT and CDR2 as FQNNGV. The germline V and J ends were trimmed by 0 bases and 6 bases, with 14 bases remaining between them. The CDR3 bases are TGTGCCAGCAGCTTAGATGGGAGTGTGGGGGCTGAAGCTTTCTTT. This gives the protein CASSLDGSVGAEAFF.

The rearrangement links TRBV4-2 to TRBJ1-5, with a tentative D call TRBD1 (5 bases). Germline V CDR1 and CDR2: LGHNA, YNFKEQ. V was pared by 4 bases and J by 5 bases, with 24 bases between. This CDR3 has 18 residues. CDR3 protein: CASSPLWGRSQSYQPQHF. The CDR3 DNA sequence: TGTGCCAGCAGCCCCCTTTGGGGCCGCTCACAATCCTATCAGCCCCAGCATTTT.

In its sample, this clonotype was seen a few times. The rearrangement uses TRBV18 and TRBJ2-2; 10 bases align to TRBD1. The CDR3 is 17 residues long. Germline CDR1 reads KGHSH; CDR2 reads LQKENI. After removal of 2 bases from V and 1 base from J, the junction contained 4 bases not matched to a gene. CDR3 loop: CASSPARTGGNTGELFF. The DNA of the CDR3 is TGTGCCAGCTCACCAGCCAGGACAGGGGGGAACACCGGGGAGCTGTTTTTT.

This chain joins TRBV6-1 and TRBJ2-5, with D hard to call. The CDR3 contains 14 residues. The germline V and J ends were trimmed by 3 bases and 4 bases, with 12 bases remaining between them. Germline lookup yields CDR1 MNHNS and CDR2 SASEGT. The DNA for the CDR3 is TGTGCCAGCAGTGAGGACCGGGTAAGAGAGACCCAGTACTTC. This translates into CASSEDRVRETQYF.

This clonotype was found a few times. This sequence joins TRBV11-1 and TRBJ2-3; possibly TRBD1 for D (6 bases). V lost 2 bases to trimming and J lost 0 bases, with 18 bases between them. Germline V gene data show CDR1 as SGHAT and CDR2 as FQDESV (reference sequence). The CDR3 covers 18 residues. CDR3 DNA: TGTGCCAGCAGCTTATCCCGACAGGAGATATCTAGCACAGATACGCAGTATTTT. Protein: CASSLSRQEISSTDTQYF.

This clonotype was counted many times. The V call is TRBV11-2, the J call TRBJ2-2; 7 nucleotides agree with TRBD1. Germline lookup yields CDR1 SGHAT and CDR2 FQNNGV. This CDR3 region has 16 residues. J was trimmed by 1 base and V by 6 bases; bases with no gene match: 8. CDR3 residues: CASRATGTENTGELFF. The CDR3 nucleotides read TGTGCCAGCAGAGCGACCGGGACAGAGAACACCGGGGAGCTGTTTTTT.

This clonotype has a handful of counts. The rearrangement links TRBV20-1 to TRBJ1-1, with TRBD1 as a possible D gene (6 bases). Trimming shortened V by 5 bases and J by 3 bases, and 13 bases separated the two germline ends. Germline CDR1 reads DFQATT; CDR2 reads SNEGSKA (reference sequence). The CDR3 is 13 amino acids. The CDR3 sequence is CSAHERGYTEAFF. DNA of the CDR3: TGCAGTGCTCATGAGAGGGGGTACACTGAAGCTTTCTTT.

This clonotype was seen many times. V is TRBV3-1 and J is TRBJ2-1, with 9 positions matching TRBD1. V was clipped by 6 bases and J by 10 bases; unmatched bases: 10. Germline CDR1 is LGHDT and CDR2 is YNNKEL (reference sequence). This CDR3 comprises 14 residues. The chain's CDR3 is CASSRTTGGREQFF. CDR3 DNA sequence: TGTGCCAGCAGTCGTACTACAGGGGGCCGGGAGCAGTTCTTC.

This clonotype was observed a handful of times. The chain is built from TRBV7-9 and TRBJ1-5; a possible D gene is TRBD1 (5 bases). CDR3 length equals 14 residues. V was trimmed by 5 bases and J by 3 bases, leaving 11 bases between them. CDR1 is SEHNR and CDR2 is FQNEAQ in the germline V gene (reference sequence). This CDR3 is CASSPSGSNQPQHF. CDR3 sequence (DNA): TGTGCCAGCAGCCCCTCAGGGTCCAATCAGCCCCAGCATTTT.

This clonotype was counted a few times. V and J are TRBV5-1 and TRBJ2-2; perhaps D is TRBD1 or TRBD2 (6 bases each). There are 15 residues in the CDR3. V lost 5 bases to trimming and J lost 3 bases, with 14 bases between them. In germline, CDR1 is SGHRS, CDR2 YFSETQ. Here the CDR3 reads CASSRLRGDTGELFF. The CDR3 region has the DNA TGCGCCAGCAGTCGGCTTAGGGGGGACACCGGGGAGCTGTTTTTT.